These T cell receptor beta chains were read from a single sample in a study of cytomegalovirus exposure and HLA in healthy donors. The table came from immunoSEQ multiplex PCR; TCRdb's copy has only in-frame clones and leaves some out. The table records 200,000 to 300,000 clones, about 80% of them present only once. The sample consisted of PBMCs. These receptors came from a woman aged 40-49 years in good health and CMV-seropositive. Each CDR3 is given with its conserved first and last residue. A D gene is named only where the DNA matches it firmly. Expanded clones get a size class; other rows say once, few or many, or leave the size out.

v_gene: TRBV9
abundance: .
j_gene: TRBJ2-7
d_gene: .
CDR3aa: CASSGVGGYGGEQYF
CDR3nt: TGTGCCAGCAGTGGGGTGGGCGGCTACGGGGGAGAGCAGTACTTC

v_gene: TRBV30
abundance: .
j_gene: TRBJ1-5
d_gene: TRBD1
CDR3aa: CAWSVVGTGYQPQHF
CDR3nt: TGTGCCTGGAGTGTTGTCGGGACAGGTTATCAGCCCCAGCATTTT

v_gene: TRBV5-4
abundance: .
j_gene: TRBJ1-6
d_gene: TRBD1
CDR3aa: CASSFRVGTGDNSPLHF
CDR3nt: TGTGCCAGCAGCTTCCGGGTCGGGACAGGGGATAATTCACCCCTCCACTTT

v_gene: TRBV2
abundance: few
j_gene: TRBJ1-2
d_gene: .
CDR3aa: CASTSSGGNYGYTF
CDR3nt: TGTGCCAGCACCTCCTCCGGAGGCAACTATGGCTACACCTTC

v_gene: TRBV2
abundance: .
j_gene: TRBJ2-7
d_gene: TRBD2
CDR3aa: CASSRLAGASF
CDR3nt: TGTGCCAGCAGTCGACTAGCGGGGGCTTCCTTC

v_gene: TRBV4-1
abundance: once
j_gene: TRBJ1-4
d_gene: .
CDR3aa: CASSRLTATNEKLFF
CDR3nt: TGCGCCAGCAGTCGGTTGACAGCAACTAATGAAAAACTGTTTTTT

v_gene: TRBV18
abundance: .
j_gene: TRBJ1-2
d_gene: .
CDR3aa: CASTPGLQMPRGGYTF
CDR3nt: TGTGCCAGCACCCCAGGGCTACAGATGCCCCGAGGAGGCTACACCTTC

v_gene: TRBV4-2
abundance: .
j_gene: TRBJ1-2
d_gene: TRBD1
CDR3aa: CASSPGTGSDYTF
CDR3nt: TGTGCCAGCAGCCCCGGGACAGGGTCTGACTACACCTTC

v_gene: TRBV7-9
abundance: .
j_gene: TRBJ1-4
d_gene: TRBD1
CDR3aa: CSSSPGTGSKEKLFF
CDR3nt: TGTTCCAGCAGCCCCGGGACAGGGAGTAAGGAAAAACTGTTTTTT

v_gene: TRBV21-1
abundance: .
j_gene: TRBJ1-4
d_gene: .
CDR3aa: CAIQLHSGQGEKLFF
CDR3nt: TGTGCCATACAGCTTCACTCGGGACAGGGTGAAAAACTGTTTTTT

v_gene: TRBV2
abundance: .
j_gene: TRBJ2-7
d_gene: .
CDR3aa: CASSEAERAGEQYF
CDR3nt: TGTGCCAGCAGTGAAGCAGAGAGGGCGGGTGAGCAGTACTTC

v_gene: TRBV7-2
abundance: .
j_gene: TRBJ2-5
d_gene: TRBD1
CDR3aa: CASSAGTDLSPQYF
CDR3nt: TGTGCCAGCAGCGCCGGGACAGACCTTTCGCCCCAGTACTTC

v_gene: TRBV27
abundance: once
j_gene: TRBJ2-3
d_gene: TRBD1
CDR3aa: CASSKARDRGLDTQYF
CDR3nt: TGTGCCAGCAGCAAGGCGCGGGACAGGGGTTTAGATACGCAGTATTTT

v_gene: TRBV6-1
abundance: once
j_gene: TRBJ2-1
d_gene: TRBD1
CDR3aa: CASGSRDSYNEQFF
CDR3nt: TGTGCCAGCGGGTCTCGGGACAGCTACAATGAGCAGTTCTTC

v_gene: TRBV25-1
abundance: .
j_gene: TRBJ2-7
d_gene: .
CDR3aa: CASSDDRLVYEQYF
CDR3nt: TGTGCCAGCAGCGACGACAGGTTAGTCTACGAGCAGTACTTC

v_gene: TRBV4-1
abundance: few
j_gene: TRBJ1-2
d_gene: .
CDR3aa: CASSQGPGSHSSYGYTF
CDR3nt: TGCGCCAGCAGCCAAGGCCCCGGCAGCCATAGCTCCTATGGCTACACCTTC

v_gene: TRBV10-3
abundance: .
j_gene: TRBJ1-3
d_gene: TRBD1
CDR3aa: CATGQGGNTIYF
CDR3nt: TGTGCCACCGGACAGGGTGGAAACACCATATATTTT

v_gene: TRBV12-5
abundance: .
j_gene: TRBJ2-3
d_gene: .
CDR3aa: CASGLTNTDTQYF
CDR3nt: TGTGCTAGTGGTTTGACAAACACAGATACGCAGTATTTT

v_gene: TRBV7-2
abundance: few
j_gene: TRBJ2-3
d_gene: .
CDR3aa: CASSLVTTRRTDTQYF
CDR3nt: TGTGCCAGCAGCTTAGTGACAACCAGACGCACAGATACGCAGTATTTT

v_gene: TRBV19
abundance: .
j_gene: TRBJ2-1
d_gene: TRBD1
CDR3aa: CASRITGADEQFF
CDR3nt: TGTGCCAGTAGGATCACAGGGGCTGATGAGCAGTTCTTC

v_gene: TRBV6-5
abundance: .
j_gene: TRBJ1-1
d_gene: .
CDR3aa: CASSYAGVTEAFF
CDR3nt: TGTGCCAGCAGTTACGCAGGGGTCACTGAAGCTTTCTTT

v_gene: TRBV5-1
abundance: .
j_gene: TRBJ1-1
d_gene: .
CDR3aa: CASSQTGIQNTEAFF
CDR3nt: TGCGCCAGCAGCCAAACAGGCATCCAGAACACTGAAGCTTTCTTT

v_gene: TRBV11-2
abundance: .
j_gene: TRBJ1-2
d_gene: .
CDR3aa: CASSSVDYGYTF
CDR3nt: TGTGCCAGCAGCTCGGTCGACTATGGCTACACCTTC

v_gene: TRBV10-2
abundance: few
j_gene: TRBJ2-1
d_gene: TRBD1
CDR3aa: CASSETRQGRTEQFF
CDR3nt: TGCGCCAGCAGTGAGACCAGACAGGGCCGTACGGAGCAGTTCTTC

v_gene: TRBV18
abundance: few
j_gene: TRBJ2-1
d_gene: TRBD1
CDR3aa: CASSPRQGIYNEQFF
CDR3nt: TGTGCCAGCTCACCACGACAGGGGATCTACAATGAGCAGTTCTTC

v_gene: TRBV6-1
abundance: .
j_gene: TRBJ1-1
d_gene: .
CDR3aa: CASNPGQTTTEAFF
CDR3nt: TGTGCCAGTAACCCGGGCCAGACTACCACTGAAGCTTTCTTT

v_gene: TRBV27
abundance: .
j_gene: TRBJ2-7
d_gene: TRBD1
CDR3aa: CASSTTGVGVDYEQYF
CDR3nt: TGTGCCAGCAGTACTACAGGGGTCGGCGTTGACTACGAGCAGTACTTC

v_gene: TRBV7-2
abundance: few
j_gene: TRBJ1-2
d_gene: TRBD1
CDR3aa: CASSSRPGGINYGYTF
CDR3nt: TGTGCCAGCAGCTCCCGTCCAGGGGGCATAAACTATGGCTACACCTTC

v_gene: TRBV18
abundance: .
j_gene: TRBJ2-7
d_gene: .
CDR3aa: CASSPPTGRYEQYF
CDR3nt: TGTGCCAGCTCACCACCTACAGGGCGCTACGAGCAGTACTTC

v_gene: TRBV11-2
abundance: .
j_gene: TRBJ2-5
d_gene: .
CDR3aa: CASGATQETQYF
CDR3nt: TGTGCCAGCGGGGCTACCCAAGAGACCCAGTACTTC

v_gene: TRBV7-2
abundance: .
j_gene: TRBJ2-7
d_gene: .
CDR3aa: CASSLAPDSYEQYF
CDR3nt: TGTGCCAGCAGCTTAGCCCCGGACAGCTACGAGCAGTACTTC

v_gene: TRBV7-9
abundance: .
j_gene: TRBJ1-1
d_gene: .
CDR3aa: CASSLLMNTEAFF
CDR3nt: TGTGCCAGCAGCTTACTAATGAACACTGAAGCTTTCTTT

v_gene: TRBV19
abundance: .
j_gene: TRBJ2-2
d_gene: TRBD1
CDR3aa: CASGDRNTGELFF
CDR3nt: TGTGCCAGCGGGGACAGGAACACCGGGGAGCTGTTTTTT

v_gene: TRBV6-6
abundance: .
j_gene: TRBJ2-1
d_gene: .
CDR3aa: CASSLEGAGSYNEQFF
CDR3nt: TGTGCCAGCAGCCTTGAAGGAGCGGGTTCCTACAATGAGCAGTTCTTC

v_gene: TRBV27
abundance: .
j_gene: TRBJ2-2
d_gene: .
CDR3aa: CASSLVGGAPGELFF
CDR3nt: TGTGCCAGCAGTTTAGTCGGGGGTGCCCCCGGGGAGCTGTTTTTT

v_gene: TRBV29-1
abundance: .
j_gene: TRBJ2-2
d_gene: TRBD1
CDR3aa: CSVEGRGQGGTGELFF
CDR3nt: TGCAGCGTTGAAGGTCGGGGACAGGGTGGAACCGGGGAGCTGTTTTTT

v_gene: TRBV4-1
abundance: .
j_gene: TRBJ2-3
d_gene: TRBD2
CDR3aa: CASSQVWRGGTDTQYF
CDR3nt: TGCGCCAGCAGCCAAGTCTGGCGGGGGGGCACAGATACGCAGTATTTT

v_gene: TRBV9
abundance: .
j_gene: TRBJ1-4
d_gene: TRBD1
CDR3aa: CASSARGVDEKLFF
CDR3nt: TGTGCCAGCAGCGCCAGGGGGGTGGATGAAAAACTGTTTTTT

v_gene: TRBV7-2
abundance: .
j_gene: TRBJ1-2
d_gene: TRBD1
CDR3aa: CASSSGGARYGYTF
CDR3nt: TGTGCCAGCAGCTCAGGGGGCGCACGGTATGGCTACACCTTC

v_gene: TRBV5-4
abundance: few
j_gene: TRBJ2-7
d_gene: TRBD2
CDR3aa: CASSPRTSGRAYEQYF
CDR3nt: TGTGCCAGCAGTCCACGGACTAGCGGGAGGGCCTACGAGCAGTACTTC

v_gene: TRBV7-2
abundance: .
j_gene: TRBJ2-7
d_gene: .
CDR3aa: CASSLDSGAYEQYF
CDR3nt: TGTGCCAGCAGCTTAGATTCCGGGGCCTACGAGCAGTACTTC

v_gene: TRBV25-1
abundance: .
j_gene: TRBJ1-5
d_gene: .
CDR3aa: CASSLGGSNQPQHF
CDR3nt: TGTGCCAGCAGCTTAGGGGGTAGCAATCAGCCCCAGCATTTT

v_gene: TRBV7-2
abundance: .
j_gene: TRBJ2-1
d_gene: TRBD2
CDR3aa: CASTTGTSGIGEQFF
CDR3nt: TGTGCCAGCACCACGGGGACTAGCGGGATAGGTGAGCAGTTCTTC

v_gene: TRBV7-2
abundance: .
j_gene: TRBJ1-5
d_gene: .
CDR3aa: CASSSLLRTAGNQPQHF
CDR3nt: TGTGCCAGCAGCTCGCTTTTAAGGACAGCGGGCAATCAGCCCCAGCATTTT

v_gene: TRBV29-1
abundance: once
j_gene: TRBJ1-1
d_gene: TRBD1
CDR3aa: CSVDLRDRGVTEAFF
CDR3nt: TGCAGCGTCGACTTAAGGGACAGGGGGGTAACTGAAGCTTTCTTT

v_gene: TRBV6-5
abundance: .
j_gene: TRBJ1-3
d_gene: .
CDR3aa: CASSYGRGNTIYF
CDR3nt: TGTGCCAGCAGTTACGGGCGAGGGAACACCATATATTTT